A single sample is the source of the 14 T cell receptor beta chains below, sequenced in a study of T cell changes during pregnancy in multiple sclerosis. Assay: immunoSEQ multiplex PCR; the TCRdb copy retains only in-frame clones and omits some. Seen here are about 77,000 clones, approximately 89% observed once, and the top ten hold approximately 1.9%. The source material was peripheral blood, sampled before pregnancy. Source of these receptors: a female donor with multiple sclerosis, enrolled in a pregnancy study.

The rearrangement links TRBV5-4 to TRBJ1-2; 7 nucleotides align to TRBD1. The CDR3 is made up of 15 amino acids. Germline assignment: CDR1 SGHNT and CDR2 YYREEE (reference sequence). V was pared by 0 bases and J by 7 bases, with 9 bases of the junction left unmatched. CDR3 DNA sequence: TGTGCCAGCAGCTTGGAAGGGGGCAGGGGAGGTGGCTACACCTTC. Translating it yields CASSLEGGRGGGYTF.

V and J are TRBV6-4 and TRBJ2-2; maybe TRBD2 (5 bases). The CDR3 sequence is 15 residues long. The V end was cut by 4 bases, the J end by 0 bases, with 9 bases between. Germline CDR1 reads MRHNA; CDR2 reads SNTAGT. CDR3 sequence reads: CASSASGSNTGELFF. CDR3 DNA: TGTGCCAGCAGTGCAAGCGGATCGAACACCGGGGAGCTGTTTTTT.

CDR3: CASSNLAGTRDTQYF. In DNA, the CDR3 is TGCGCCAGCAGCAACTTAGCGGGTACAAGAGATACGCAGTATTTT. The V call is TRBV5-1, the J call TRBJ2-3, with 7 bases matching TRBD2. The CDR3 length is 15 residues. Germline V gene data show CDR1 as SGHRS and CDR2 as YFSETQ. The V gene end was trimmed by 4 bases and the J gene end by 5 bases; junction bases not matched to a gene: 10.

The chain links TRBV6-6 to TRBJ2-2; D not resolved. The germline V and J ends were trimmed by 7 bases and 0 bases, with 6 bases remaining between them. Germline V gives CDR1 MNHNY, CDR2 SVGAGI (reference sequence). The CDR3 is 13 amino acids. DNA of the CDR3: TGTGCCAGCAAAAACTCGAACACCGGGGAGCTGTTTTTT. Protein product: CASKNSNTGELFF.

The chain carries TRBV27 and TRBJ2-7; 10 bases are a match to TRBD1. V was pared by 5 bases and J by 3 bases, with 4 bases of the junction left unmatched. Germline V gene sequence: CDR1 MNHEY, CDR2 SMNVEV (reference sequence). The CDR3 length is 14 residues. The CDR3 DNA sequence: TGTGCCAGCAGTCCGTGGACAGGGGGCTACGAGCAGTACTTC. This sequence encodes CASSPWTGGYEQYF.

CDR3 sequence reads: CSASSGRETYGYTF. The CDR3 DNA reads as TGCAGCGCCAGTTCGGGCAGGGAAACCTATGGCTACACCTTC. The chain has TRBV29-1 and TRBJ1-2; D is possibly TRBD1 (5 bases). CDR1 and CDR2 from the germline V gene are SQVTM and ANQGSEA. Trimming left V 7 bases short and J 4 bases short, with 19 bases between. This CDR3 has 14 residues.

The chain couples TRBV10-1 to TRBJ2-2; 8 bases are a match to TRBD2. Germline V gene lookup returns CDR1 WNHNN and CDR2 SYGVQD (reference sequence). The V segment lost 4 bases and the J segment 7 bases; nucleotides outside the gene matches: 5. This CDR3 is 14 amino acids long. CDR3 residues: CASSAAGGGGELFF. The CDR3 DNA is TGCGCCAGCAGTGCTGCGGGGGGAGGCGGGGAGCTGTTTTTT.

This chain joins TRBV18 and TRBJ1-5, with TRBD1 as a possible D gene (5 bases). The germline gives CDR1 KGHSH, CDR2 LQKENI. Trimming removed 4 bases from V and 0 bases from J, with 10 bases in between. The CDR3 runs to 15 residues. As DNA, the CDR3 is TGTGCCAGCTCACTCTTACAGGATAGCAATCAGCCCCAGCATTTT. It codes for CASSLLQDSNQPQHF.

The chain has TRBV7-6 and TRBJ2-1; 7 bases are a match to TRBD2. Germline V gene lookup returns CDR1 SGHVS and CDR2 FNYEAQ. J gave up 7 bases and V 5 bases, and 5 bases lay outside the gene matches. The CDR3 sequence is 13 residues long. CDR3 in amino acids: CASSELASNEQFF. CDR3 bases: TGTGCCAGCAGCGAACTAGCGTCAAATGAGCAGTTCTTC.

The chain uses TRBV7-9 and TRBJ2-3; the match to TRBD1 covers 7 bases. CDR3 length: 14 residues. Germline loops: CDR1 SEHNR, CDR2 FQNEAQ (reference sequence). Losses at the gene ends were 7 bases for V and 6 bases for J; bases not matched to a gene: 10. The CDR3 reads CASKPLQGPDTQYF. As DNA, the CDR3 is TGTGCCAGCAAACCCCTACAGGGGCCGGATACGCAGTATTTT.

There are a few counts of this clone. V and J are TRBV2 and TRBJ2-1; D is possibly TRBD2 (6 bases). From germline, CDR1 is SNHLY and CDR2 FYNNEI. V lost 2 bases and J lost 3, with 11 bases in between. The CDR3 loop spans 15 amino acids. CDR3 DNA sequence: TGTGCCAGCAGTGAAACGGGGGTCGGCTACAATGAGCAGTTCTTC. Its protein is CASSETGVGYNEQFF.

CDR3 nucleotide sequence: TGTGCCAGCAGCTTGGTACCGGGACAGTACTATGGCTACACCTTC. Amino acids: CASSLVPGQYYGYTF. The gene calls are TRBV7-2 and TRBJ1-2; 7 bases are shared with TRBD1. Trimming at V came to 3 bases and at J to 3 bases, leaving 7 bases not matched to a gene. This CDR3 has 15 residues. Germline CDR1 SGHTA, CDR2 FQGNSA.

The CDR3: CASSLRRTGIYEQYF. The DNA for the CDR3 is TGTGCCAGCAGCCTACGCCGGACAGGGATCTACGAGCAGTACTTC. The chain has TRBV7-2 and TRBJ2-7, with 8 nucleotides matching TRBD1. The J segment lost 3 bases and the V segment lost 5 bases, leaving 9 bases of the junction unmatched. CDR1 SGHTA and CDR2 FQGNSA come from the germline V gene. This CDR3 comprises 15 residues. Full variable domain (missing parts from reference TRBV7-2 and TRBJ2-7): GAGVSQSPSNKVTEKGKDVELRCDPISGHTALYWYRQSLGQGLEFLIYFQGNSAPDKSGLPSDRFSAERTGGSVSTLTIQRTQQEDSAVYLCASSLRRTGIYEQYFGPGTRLTVT.

This CDR3 is CASSYPGVTEAFF. CDR3 coding DNA: TGTGCCAGCAGTTACCCCGGGGTCACTGAAGCTTTCTTT. V usage is TRBV6-5 and J usage is TRBJ1-1; no reliable D call. CDR1 is MNHEY, CDR2 SVGAGI, per germline. Trimming cost V 2 bases and J 4 bases, with 8 bases left between them. CDR3 length: 13 residues.